The 10 T cell receptor beta chains listed next were all sequenced from one sample in a study of T cell repertoires in cytomegalovirus infection. TCRdb redid the calling of the reads with MiXCR, one entry per CDR3 protein. This sample has under 150,000 distinct CDR3 sequences, with 20% to 30% found just once. Their target antigens are unknown. The sequenced material came from PBMCs, sequenced either directly or after in vitro stimulation (not recorded which). These receptors all come from a human donor in good health (CMV status not recorded). Some clones in this sample may be carry-over from other donors' samples.

Many counts were recorded for this clonotype. This chain connects TRBV7-2 to TRBJ2-1, with D possibly TRBD2 on 5 matching bases. The ends were cut back, 7 bases at V and 10 bases at J, with 23 bases in the middle. The CDR3 loop spans 15 amino acids. Germline values: CDR1 SGHTA, CDR2 FQGNSA. CDR3 nucleotide sequence: TGTGCCAGCAACCCTAGTTCGTCGCGGGCCAGGGAGCAGTTCTTC. It is translated as CASNPSSSRAREQFF.

The V and J genes are TRBV28 and TRBJ2-7; 9 bases fit TRBD1. Germline loops: CDR1 MDHEN, CDR2 SYDVKM. The junction had 16 bases not matched to a gene; V was cut back by 5 bases and J by 5 bases. The CDR3 runs 17 residues. The CDR3 is CASSLLSGTGFHHEQYF. The CDR3 region has the DNA TGTGCCAGCAGTCTCTTATCCGGGACAGGGTTTCACCACGAGCAGTACTTC.

The chain recombines TRBV12-3 or TRBV12-4 with TRBJ1-4; no reliable D call. The CDR3 covers 14 residues. Trimming pared 7 bases from V and 8 bases from J, leaving 17 bases between. The CDR3 nucleotides read TGTGCCAGCACCCCGGGGATCCCGGGGGAAAAACTGTTTTTT. This sequence encodes CASTPGIPGEKLFF.

V is TRBV11-2 and J is TRBJ1-1, with D perhaps matching TRBD1 (5 bases). The CDR3 is 16 amino acids. V was cut by 1 base and J by 5 bases, with 17 bases left in between. Looked up from germline, CDR1 is SGHAT and CDR2 is FQNNGV. Here the CDR3 reads CASSLAMQGGGTEAFF. The CDR3 nucleotides read TGTGCCAGCAGCTTAGCCATGCAGGGAGGAGGGACTGAAGCTTTCTTT.

This clonotype has just a few counts. V is TRBV6-1 and J is TRBJ2-7; TRBD1 aligns across 7 bases. The germline V gene encodes CDR1 MNHNS and CDR2 SASEGT. The V gene end was trimmed by 5 bases and the J gene end by 1 base; junction bases not matched to a gene: 14. This CDR3 is 17 amino acids long. CDR3 sequence reads: CASSRFIDRAASYEQYV. CDR3 coding DNA: TGTGCCAGCAGTCGCTTTATCGACAGGGCTGCATCCTACGAGCAGTACGTC.

V gene TRBV15 combines with J gene TRBJ1-2, with 10 bases aligning to TRBD1. V lost 3 bases to trimming and J lost 6 bases; unmatched junction nucleotides: 7. The CDR3 covers 15 residues. The germline V gene has CDR1 LNHNV and CDR2 YYDKDF (reference sequence). The CDR3 DNA reads as TGTGCCACCAGCAGGTCGACAGGGGGCGGGGATGGCTACACCTTC. This codes for CATSRSTGGGDGYTF.

This clonotype was observed many times. The chain links TRBV28 to TRBJ1-1; tentative D call: TRBD1 (5 bases). The CDR3 is made up of 14 amino acids. CDR1 MDHEN and CDR2 SYDVKM come from the germline V gene. Deletions cut 2 bases from V and 4 bases from J, with 11 bases between. The CDR3 here is CASSLIMQGTEAFF. As DNA, the CDR3 is TGTGCCAGCAGTTTAATAATGCAGGGCACTGAAGCTTTCTTT. The whole variable domain, remainder taken from reference TRBV28 and TRBJ1-1, is DVKVTQSSRYLVKRTGEKVFLECVQDMDHENMFWYRQDPGLGLRLIYFSYDVKMKEKGDIPEGYSVSREKKERFSLILESASTNQTSMYLCASSLIMQGTEAFFGQGTRLTVV.

There are a few counts of this clonotype. The chain recombines TRBV7-3 with TRBJ2-1; 9 nucleotides agree with TRBD2. CDR3 length: 16 amino acids. Germline V gene data show CDR1 as SGHTA and CDR2 as FQGTGA. Trimming took 4 bases from V and 7 from J; bases not matched to a gene: 11. The CDR3 DNA reads TGTGCCAGCAGCTATGACGGCGGGAGGGCCGGTAATGAGCAGTTCTTC. It translates to CASSYDGGRAGNEQFF. Using reference TRBV7-3 and TRBJ2-1 for the parts outside the CDR3, the full variable domain is GAGVSQTPSNKVTEKGKYVELRCDPISGHTALYWYRQSLGQGPEFLIYFQGTGAADDSGLPNDRFFAVRPEGSVSTLKIQRTERGDSAVYLCASSYDGGRAGNEQFFGPGTRLTVL.

J is TRBJ2-3 and V is TRBV2; 11 bases agree with TRBD2. Germline CDR1 is SNHLY and CDR2 is FYNNEI. The length of the CDR3 is 12 residues. Trimming cost V 2 bases and J 15 bases; bases outside gene matches: 4. The CDR3 DNA follows: TGTGCCAGCAGTGAACTAGCGGGAGGCCATTATTTT. It yields the protein CASSELAGGHYF.

This clonotype appeared a few times. J is TRBJ1-4 and V is TRBV6-2 or TRBV6-3; D call uncertain. Trimming removed 6 bases from V and 7 bases from J, with 12 bases in between. Germline loops: CDR1 MNHEY, CDR2 SVGEGT. The CDR3 covers 13 residues. Here the CDR3 reads CASRRASGEKLFF. DNA for the CDR3: TGTGCCAGCAGGCGGGCGTCGGGTGAAAAACTGTTTTTT.